This T cell receptor beta chain is drawn from a study of cytomegalovirus exposure and HLA in healthy donors. Study summary: In an earlier analysis, almost 120 million unique TCR beta sequences were found from 150 million to 200 million T cells.

Primers: 60 Vbeta forward and 13 Jbeta reverse. Only in-frame clones appear in the TCRdb table, and some are missing; sequencing was by immunoSEQ multiplex PCR. The data hold approximately 110,000 clones, with about 84% observed a single time. The CDR3 is 15 amino acids. Germline trimming cut 0 bases from V and 6 bases from J; bases unmatched to any gene: 6. Germline-derived CDR1 and CDR2 are SGHRS and YFSETQ. The receptor was isolated from a man in his forties in good health and CMV-seronegative. The sequencing sample was made of PBMCs. V and J are TRBV5-1 and TRBJ1-2; 9 nucleotides match TRBD1. DNA for the CDR3: TGCGCCAGCAGCTTGGCGGGACAGGGATGGCATGGCTACACCTTC. Translation: CASSLAGQGWHGYTF. Full variable domain (rest looked up from reference TRBV5-1 and TRBJ1-2): KAGVTQTPRYLIKTRGQQVTLSCSPISGHRSVSWYQQTPGQGLQFLFEYFSETQRNKGNFPGRFSGRQFSNSRSEMNVSTLELGDSALYLCASSLAGQGWHGYTFGSGTRLTVV.